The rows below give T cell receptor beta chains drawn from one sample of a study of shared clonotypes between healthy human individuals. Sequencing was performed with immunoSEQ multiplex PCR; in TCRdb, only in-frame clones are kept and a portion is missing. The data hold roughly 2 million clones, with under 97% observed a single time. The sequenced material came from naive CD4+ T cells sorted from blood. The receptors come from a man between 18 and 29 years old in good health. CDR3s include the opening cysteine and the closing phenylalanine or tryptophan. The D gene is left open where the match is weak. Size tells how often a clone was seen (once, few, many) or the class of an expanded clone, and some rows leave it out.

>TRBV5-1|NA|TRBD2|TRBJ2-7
CASSLLAGGSYEQYF
TGCGCCAGCAGCTTGCTAGCGGGAGGCTCCTACGAGCAGTACTTC
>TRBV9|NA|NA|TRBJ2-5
CASSVGPQETQYF
TGTGCCAGCAGCGTAGGCCCCCAAGAGACCCAGTACTTC
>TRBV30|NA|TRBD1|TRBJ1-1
CAWSSGTEAAEAFF
TGTGCCTGGAGTTCTGGGACAGAAGCCGCTGAAGCTTTCTTT
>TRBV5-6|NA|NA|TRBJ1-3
CASSFADSLVSGNTIYF
TGTGCCAGCAGCTTTGCGGACAGCTTAGTCTCTGGAAACACCATATATTTT
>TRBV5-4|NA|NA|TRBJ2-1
CASSLTGSFNEQFF
TGTGCCAGCAGCCTTACCGGGAGTTTCAATGAGCAGTTCTTC
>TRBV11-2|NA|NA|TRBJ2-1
CASSLRLGPYNEQFF
TGTGCCAGCAGCTTAAGGCTAGGCCCTTACAATGAGCAGTTCTTC
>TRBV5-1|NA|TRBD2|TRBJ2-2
CASSWLAGGNTGELFF
TGCGCCAGCAGCTGGCTAGCGGGAGGGAACACCGGGGAGCTGTTTTTT
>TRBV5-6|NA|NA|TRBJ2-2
CASSLGTANTGELFF
TGTGCCAGCAGCTTGGGAACAGCCAACACCGGGGAGCTGTTTTTT
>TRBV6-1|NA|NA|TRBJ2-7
CASSAIAWQSDEQYF
TGTGCCAGCAGTGCGATTGCGTGGCAGAGCGACGAGCAGTACTTC
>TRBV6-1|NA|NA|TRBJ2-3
CASSEIADTQYF
TGTGCCAGCAGTGAAATAGCAGATACGCAGTATTTT
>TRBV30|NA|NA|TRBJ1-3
CACGARPFSGNTIYF
TGTGCCTGCGGGGCGAGGCCCTTTTCTGGAAACACCATATATTTT
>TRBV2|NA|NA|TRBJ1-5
CASSEGQARGPQHF
TGTGCCAGCAGTGAAGGTCAGGCGCGGGGGCCCCAGCATTTT
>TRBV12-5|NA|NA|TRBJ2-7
CASGLVGEQYF
TGTGCTAGTGGTTTGGTAGGCGAGCAGTACTTC
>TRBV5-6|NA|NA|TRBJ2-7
CASSFGGKVYEQYF
TGTGCCAGCAGCTTTGGTGGAAAGGTTTACGAGCAGTACTTC
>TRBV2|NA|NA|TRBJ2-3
CASSGVIGRTDTQYF
TGTGCCAGCAGTGGGGTTATAGGGCGCACAGATACGCAGTATTTT
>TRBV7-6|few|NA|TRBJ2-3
CASSARITDTQYF
TGTGCCAGCAGCGCTCGGATCACAGATACGCAGTATTTT
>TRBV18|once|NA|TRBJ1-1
CASSHSQGGSVDGTEAFF
TGTGCCAGCTCGCACTCGCAGGGAGGGTCGGTGGACGGCACTGAAGCTTTCTTT
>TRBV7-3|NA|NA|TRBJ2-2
CASSFSRTGELFF
TGTGCCAGCAGCTTCTCACGGACCGGGGAGCTGTTTTTT
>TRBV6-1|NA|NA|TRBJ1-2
CASSDEGIGGYTF
TGTGCCAGCAGTGACGAAGGGATTGGTGGCTACACCTTC
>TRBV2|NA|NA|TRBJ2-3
CASSQEWSDTQYF
TGTGCCAGCTCGCAGGAGTGGTCAGATACGCAGTATTTT
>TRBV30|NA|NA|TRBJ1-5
CAWGRGQPQHF
TGTGCCTGGGGGAGGGGGCAGCCCCAGCATTTT
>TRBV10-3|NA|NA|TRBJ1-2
CAISESRDTEGYTF
TGTGCCATCAGTGAGTCTCGGGACACTGAAGGCTACACCTTC
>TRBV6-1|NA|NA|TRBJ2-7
CASTLRGGPEQYF
TGTGCCAGCACCCTAAGGGGGGGCCCCGAGCAGTACTTC
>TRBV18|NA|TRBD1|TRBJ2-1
CASWRDRVSAHDEQFF
TGTGCCAGCTGGAGGGACAGGGTTTCTGCTCACGATGAGCAGTTCTTC
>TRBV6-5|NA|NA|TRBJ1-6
CASRQENSPLHF
TGTGCCAGCAGACAGGAGAATTCACCCCTCCACTTT
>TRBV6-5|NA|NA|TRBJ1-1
CASSYFTAGEAFF
TGTGCCAGCAGTTACTTCACGGCAGGTGAAGCTTTCTTT
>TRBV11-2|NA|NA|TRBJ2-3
CASSLEGDDRDTQYF
TGTGCCAGCAGCTTAGAGGGGGATGATAGAGATACGCAGTATTTT
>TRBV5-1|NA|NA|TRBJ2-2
CASRPDGRRVPGELFF
TGCGCCAGCAGACCGGACGGTAGGAGGGTCCCCGGGGAGCTGTTTTTT
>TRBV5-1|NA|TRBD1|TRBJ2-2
CASSLRRVQGAPTNTGELFF
TGCGCCAGCAGCTTGAGACGAGTCCAGGGGGCCCCCACGAACACCGGGGAGCTGTTTTTT
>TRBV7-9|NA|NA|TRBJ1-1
CASSRQTTEAFF
TGTGCCAGCAGCCGACAGACCACTGAAGCTTTCTTT
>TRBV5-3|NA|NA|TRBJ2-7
CAGALGGRFPYEQYF
TGTGCCGGTGCCCTCGGTGGCAGGTTCCCCTACGAGCAGTACTTC
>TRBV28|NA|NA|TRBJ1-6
CASTLQGYNSPLHF
TGTGCCAGCACACTACAGGGTTATAATTCACCCCTCCACTTT
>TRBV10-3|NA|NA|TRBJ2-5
CAISESLVVQETQYF
TGTGCCATCAGTGAGTCGTTGGTAGTCCAAGAGACCCAGTACTTC
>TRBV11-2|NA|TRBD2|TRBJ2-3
CASSFGLAGPPDTQYF
TGTGCCAGCAGCTTTGGTCTAGCGGGACCCCCAGATACGCAGTATTTT
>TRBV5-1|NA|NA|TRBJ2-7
CASSLTREYYEQYF
TGCGCCAGCAGCTTGACGAGAGAATACTACGAGCAGTACTTC
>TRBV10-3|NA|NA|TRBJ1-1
CAISDFGLSEAFF
TGTGCCATCAGTGATTTTGGTCTATCTGAAGCTTTCTTT
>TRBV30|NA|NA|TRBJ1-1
CAWSVRRNTEAFF
TGTGCCTGGAGTGTAAGAAGGAACACTGAAGCTTTCTTT